The T cell receptor (beta chain) under discussion was sequenced for a study of blood T cell repertoires in COVID-19. Study information: Both acute and convalescent COVID-19 samples were obtained from the United States, Italy and Spain. The cDNA or gDNA used as material had been derived from T cells, B-cell-depleted T cells, or PBMCs.

The V end lost 1 base, the J end lost 2 bases, and 8 bases lay between the germline ends. The CDR3 runs to 14 residues. CDR1 and CDR2 (germline): ENHRY, SYGVKD. Assay: immunoSEQ multiplex PCR; the TCRdb copy retains only in-frame clones and omits some. The table includes about 87,000 clones, approximately 92% detected once. The chain carries TRBV10-3 and TRBJ2-5; D uncertain. The origin of this receptor is a woman over 75 with active COVID-19. The source material was peripheral blood. This CDR3 reads CAISELSTQETQYF. CDR3 bases: TGTGCCATCAGTGAGTTGTCCACTCAAGAGACCCAGTACTTC.